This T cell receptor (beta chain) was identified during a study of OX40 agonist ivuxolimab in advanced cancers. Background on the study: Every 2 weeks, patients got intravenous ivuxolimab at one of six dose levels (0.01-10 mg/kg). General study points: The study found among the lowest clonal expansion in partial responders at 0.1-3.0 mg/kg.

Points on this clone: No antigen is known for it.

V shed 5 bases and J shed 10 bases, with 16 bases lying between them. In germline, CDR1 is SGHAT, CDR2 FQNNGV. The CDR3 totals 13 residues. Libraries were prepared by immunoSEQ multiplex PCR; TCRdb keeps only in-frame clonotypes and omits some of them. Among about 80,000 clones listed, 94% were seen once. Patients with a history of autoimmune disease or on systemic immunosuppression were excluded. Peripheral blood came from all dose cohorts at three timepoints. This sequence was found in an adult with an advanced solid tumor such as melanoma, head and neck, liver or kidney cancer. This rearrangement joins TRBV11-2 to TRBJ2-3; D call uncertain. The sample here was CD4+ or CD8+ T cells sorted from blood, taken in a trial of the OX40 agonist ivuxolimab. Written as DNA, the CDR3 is TGTGCCAGCAGCCCCATGCCCATCATGGCGCAGTATTTT. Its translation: CASSPMPIMAQYF.